This paragraph reports one T cell receptor (beta chain). The germline V gene has CDR1 MNHEY and CDR2 SMNVEV (reference sequence). V lost 2 bases, J lost 3 bases, and 11 bases lay in between. The CDR3 totals 14 residues. The data were taken from a study of patients and donors after allogeneic stem cell transplantation. TCRdb independently ran MiXCR on the RT-PCR reads; one entry per CDR3 protein. Of about 1,600 distinct CDR3 sequences listed, 5.5% to 8% are singletons. J is TRBJ2-7 and V is TRBV27; no firm D call. Specimen: blood, either unsorted or a sorted T cell fraction (not recorded which). The origin of this receptor is a human donor who was either an allogeneic HSCT recipient or a stem cell or donor lymphocyte infusion donor (not recorded which). It is not recorded whose cells these are; they may come from a transplant donor. The CDR3 loop is CASSLKGEVYEQYF. CDR3 DNA sequence: TGTGCCAGCAGTTTAAAAGGAGAAGTCTACGAGCAGTACTTC.